Presented here are 23 T cell receptor beta chains from one specimen sequenced in a study of CD8+CD57+ T cells in acquired aplastic anemia. Genomic DNA served as template for TCR beta VDJ and CDR3 profiling. TCRdb independently ran MiXCR on the reads; one entry per CDR3 protein. The table records hundreds of thousands of distinct CDR3 sequences, approximately 32% of them present only once. Sequencing was done on patients that had shown CD8+CD57+ cell expansion by flow cytometry. The specimen was sorted CD4+, CD8+, or CD8+CD57+ T cells (not recorded which) from PBMCs. These receptors originate from a human donor with aplastic anemia.

This chain uses TRBV20-1 with TRBJ2-1, with a weak D call TRBD1 (6 bases). The V end lost 5 bases, the J end lost 0 bases, and 11 bases lay between the germline ends. The CDR3 totals 14 residues. Germline V lookup: CDR1 DFQATT, CDR2 SNEGSKA (reference sequence). The CDR3 coding sequence is TGCAGTGCTCGGGACACCAGCTCCTACAATGAGCAGTTCTTC. Protein sequence: CSARDTSSYNEQFF.

The chain joins TRBV18 to TRBJ2-3, with D possibly TRBD2 on 5 matching bases. Germline CDR1 and CDR2: KGHSH and LQKENI. Trimming left V 8 bases short and J 1 base short, with 7 bases between. The CDR3 sequence is 12 residues long. This chain's CDR3 is CASEGGTDTQYF. CDR3 nucleotide sequence: TGTGCCAGCGAGGGAGGCACAGATACGCAGTATTTT.

This clonotype has a handful of counts. The gene calls are TRBV7-9 and TRBJ2-5, with D unclear. Trimming left V 1 base short and J 1 base short, with 10 bases between. The CDR3 contains 15 residues. Germline-derived CDR1 and CDR2 are SEHNR and FQNEAQ (reference sequence). CDR3 in amino acids: CASSLGGRLQETQYF. The CDR3 DNA is TGTGCCAGCAGCTTAGGTGGACGGCTCCAAGAGACCCAGTACTTC.

In DNA, the CDR3 is TGTGCTAGAGATGGCCGGTACGAGCAGTACTTC. It specifies CARDGRYEQYF. This chain uses TRBV2 with TRBJ2-7; no clear D gene. The CDR3 totals 11 residues. In germline, CDR1 is SNHLY, CDR2 FYNNEI.

V usage is TRBV11-2 and J usage is TRBJ1-2; D remains ambiguous. The CDR3 is 15 residues long. V was trimmed by 0 bases and J by 4 bases, leaving 12 bases between them. Germline V CDR1 and CDR2: SGHAT, FQNNGV. The CDR3 region is CASSLDLLGSYGYTF. In nucleotides, the CDR3 is TGTGCCAGCAGCTTAGATCTTCTAGGGTCCTATGGCTACACCTTC.

This clonotype was detected only a few times. The chain carries TRBV5-1 and TRBJ1-1, with 7 bases matching TRBD1. CDR3 size: 16 residues. Germline V CDR1 and CDR2: SGHRS, YFSETQ. Trimming cost V 4 bases and J 0 bases; bases outside gene matches: 9. CDR3 sequence (DNA): TGCGCCAGCAGCGTACAGGGGCGCGGTATGAACACTGAAGCTTTCTTT. Protein product: CASSVQGRGMNTEAFF.

The chain couples TRBV25-1 to TRBJ2-3, with D possibly matching TRBD2 (7 bases). The V end lost 6 bases, the J end lost 4 bases, and 23 bases lay between the germline ends. This CDR3 is 17 amino acids long. Germline V lookup: CDR1 MGHDK, CDR2 SYGVNS. The CDR3 spells CASSRYREVRGADTQYF. In DNA form, the CDR3 reads TGTGCCAGCAGCCGCTACCGGGAGGTCAGGGGCGCAGATACGCAGTATTTT.

The chain carries TRBV29-1 and TRBJ1-1; possible D gene TRBD1, 5 bases. Germline V gene sequence: CDR1 SQVTM, CDR2 ANQGSEA. Trimming pared 1 base from V and 3 bases from J, leaving 18 bases between. The CDR3 extends over 16 amino acids. CDR3 DNA sequence: TGCAGCGTTGAAGGGTTGGCAGGGTTGTGGGACACTGAAGCTTTCTTT. Its translation is CSVEGLAGLWDTEAFF.

With respect to this clonotype: A much larger clone lies one base from this, so it may be a read error. In this CDR3 the conserved last residue, phenylalanine or tryptophan, is missing, so a read error is likely. The rearrangement links TRBV29-1 to TRBJ2-2; D tentatively fits TRBD1 or TRBD2 (6 bases each). This CDR3 has 13 residues. Deletions cut 7 bases from V and 6 bases from J, with 15 bases between. Germline values: CDR1 SQVTM, CDR2 ANQGSEA. This chain's CDR3 is CSAVARGPGELFS. In nucleotides, the CDR3 is TGCAGCGCTGTCGCCCGGGGGCCCGGGGAGCTGTTTTCT.

This clonotype was detected ten times or more. This rearrangement joins TRBV19 to TRBJ2-3, with TRBD2 matching 11 bases. V shed 0 bases, J shed 4 bases, and the junction held 6 bases outside the gene matches. The length of the CDR3 is 17 residues. The germline gives CDR1 LNHDA, CDR2 SQIVND (reference sequence). In nucleotides, the CDR3 is TGTGCCAGTAGTATAGAGGGACTAGCGGACAGCGCAGATACGCAGTATTTT. Residues: CASSIEGLADSADTQYF.

This chain connects TRBV10-3 to TRBJ1-2, with 7 bases that match TRBD1. The germline gives CDR1 ENHRY, CDR2 SYGVKD. The J segment lost 4 bases and the V segment lost 3 bases, leaving 8 bases of the junction unmatched. This CDR3 is 15 amino acids long. The DNA for the CDR3 is TGTGCCATCAGTGACGACAGACAGGGAGGCTATGGCTACACCTTC. Its protein is CAISDDRQGGYGYTF.

V and J are TRBV20-1 and TRBJ2-7; 8 nucleotides align to TRBD2. The CDR3 is 13 residues long. V was clipped by 3 bases and J by 6 bases; unmatched bases: 7. Germline values: CDR1 DFQATT, CDR2 SNEGSKA (reference sequence). The chain's CDR3 is CSASSPSGFEQYF. DNA for the CDR3: TGCAGTGCTAGCTCCCCTAGCGGGTTCGAGCAGTACTTC.

This clonotype was detected a few times. The CDR3 sequence: CASSQVGSSYEQYF. The CDR3, as DNA: TGTGCCAGCAGCCAGGTCGGAAGCTCCTACGAGCAGTACTTC. This chain connects TRBV7-2 to TRBJ2-7; D gene ambiguous. Germline lookup yields CDR1 SGHTA and CDR2 FQGNSA. V was pared by 5 bases and J by 0 bases, with 11 bases between. This CDR3 is 14 amino acids long.

This clonotype was seen a few times. The chain has TRBV20-1 and TRBJ2-1; 8 bases match TRBD2. The CDR3 is 15 residues long. Germline trimming cut 3 bases from V and 7 bases from J; bases unmatched to any gene: 11. Germline lookup yields CDR1 DFQATT and CDR2 SNEGSKA (reference sequence). The CDR3 bases are TGCAGTGCTAGGCTCCCCGGGACTAGACTTAATGAGCAGTTCTTC. Protein sequence: CSARLPGTRLNEQFF.

The chain is built from TRBV14 and TRBJ2-3; 7 bases agree with TRBD2. J lost 3 bases, V lost 1 base, and 13 bases had no gene match. The CDR3 runs 18 residues. CDR1 and CDR2 from the germline V gene are SGHDN and FVKESK. The DNA for the CDR3 is TGTGCCAGCAGCCAAGGCAGACTAGCACTATCCACTACAGATACGCAGTATTTT. Its translation: CASSQGRLALSTTDTQYF.

In its sample, this clonotype was seen many times. The chain combines TRBV10-3 with TRBJ1-1; TRBD1 agrees at 9 bases. V was pared by 9 bases and J by 7 bases, with 18 bases of the junction left unmatched. Germline assignment: CDR1 ENHRY and CDR2 SYGVKD. The CDR3 extends over 16 amino acids. In DNA form, the CDR3 reads TGTGCCATAAGGAAGTTTATCGGGACAGGGAATCTTGAAGCTTTCTTT. This codes for CAIRKFIGTGNLEAFF.

In its sample, this clonotype was seen once. This chain connects TRBV20-1 to TRBJ1-6; 7 bases fit TRBD1. V lost 4 bases to trimming and J lost 8 bases; unmatched junction nucleotides: 8. The CDR3 loop spans 14 amino acids. Per the germline V gene, CDR1 is DFQATT and CDR2 is SNEGSKA (reference sequence). The CDR3, as DNA: TGCAGTGCTACACTAGGGGACAGCGATTCACCCCTCCACTTT. Translated: CSATLGDSDSPLHF.

V usage is TRBV25-1 and J usage is TRBJ1-1; 9 bases align to TRBD1. With V trimmed by 6 bases and J by 5 bases, 10 bases remained unmatched. The CDR3 runs 15 residues. Germline-derived CDR1 and CDR2 are MGHDK and SYGVNS. For the CDR3, the DNA is TGTGCCAGCAGCGCAGTGACAGGGGGATTTACTGAAGCTTTCTTT. As protein: CASSAVTGGFTEAFF.

J is TRBJ2-1 and V is TRBV5-1, with D perhaps matching TRBD2 (5 bases). CDR1 is SGHRS and CDR2 is YFSETQ in the germline V gene. This CDR3 is built from 15 residues. Trimming removed 1 base at V and 5 bases at J, with 13 bases between. CDR3 loop: CASSLRGLVNNEQFF. CDR3 nucleotides: TGCGCCAGCAGCTTGAGAGGGCTAGTCAACAATGAGCAGTTCTTC.

The chain couples TRBV19 to TRBJ2-5; no definite D call. V shed 4 bases and J shed 1 base, with 10 bases lying between them. From germline, CDR1 is LNHDA and CDR2 SQIVND (reference sequence). The CDR3 runs to 14 residues. The CDR3 region is CASSRTGFQETQYF. The DNA for the CDR3 is TGTGCCAGTAGTAGAACGGGCTTCCAAGAGACCCAGTACTTC.

This rearrangement joins TRBV4-1 to TRBJ1-1; D call uncertain. V was shortened by 0 bases and J by 4 bases, with 12 bases between the two germline ends. Germline V gene lookup returns CDR1 MGHRA and CDR2 YSYEKL. The CDR3 contains 15 residues. The DNA for the CDR3 is TGCGCCAGCAGCCAAGATTTGGGAGGTAGCACTGAAGCTTTCTTT. It is translated as CASSQDLGGSTEAFF.

This clonotype turned up a few times. The V gene is TRBV19, the J gene TRBJ2-3; perhaps TRBD1 as D (5 bases). V was cut by 1 base and J by 2 bases, with 7 bases left in between. The CDR3 is made up of 14 amino acids. Germline CDR1 LNHDA, CDR2 SQIVND (reference sequence). CDR3 loop: CASSIGGLTDTQYF. The CDR3 region has the DNA TGTGCCAGTAGTATAGGGGGCCTCACAGATACGCAGTATTTT.

This clonotype came up many times. The V and J genes are TRBV20-1 and TRBJ1-5; D is perhaps TRBD1 (6 bases). The CDR3 consists of 13 residues. V was clipped by 0 bases and J by 6 bases, with 9 bases between them. Germline CDR1 DFQATT, CDR2 SNEGSKA (reference sequence). The CDR3 sequence: CSARESGAQPQHF. Here the CDR3 DNA reads TGCAGTGCTAGAGAGTCAGGGGCTCAGCCCCAGCATTTT.